This T cell receptor (beta chain) emerged from a study of cytomegalovirus exposure and HLA in healthy donors. Samples came from healthy bone marrow donors. In the case of this clone: The antigen remains unidentified.

Germline loops: CDR1 LGHNA, CDR2 YSLEER. The CDR3 is 17 residues long. Trimming left V 6 bases short and J 0 bases short, with 19 bases between. Amplification used 60 Vbeta primers and 13 Jbeta primers. Produced via immunoSEQ multiplex PCR; TCRdb's table is partial and in-frame only. The table records 120,000 or so clones, about 85% of them present only once. Findings and limits, study-wide: Sequencing likely produced, as an artifact, a cluster of highly shared sequence variants.

The clonotype originates from a man aged 45-65 years in good health and CMV-seronegative. This rearrangement joins TRBV4-3 to TRBJ2-3, with D perhaps matching TRBD2 (7 bases). Sequencing input: PBMCs. The CDR3 sequence is CASSPLDGGASTDTQYF. CDR3 in DNA: TGCGCCAGCAGTCCTCTGGATGGGGGGGCGAGCACAGATACGCAGTATTTT.